This TCR beta chain was documented in a study of chemoradiotherapy in HPV16-positive cancers. Over chemoradiotherapy, repertoires were sampled more than once. The CDR3 sequence is 12 residues long. Trimming shortened V by 6 bases and J by 1 base, and 7 bases separated the two germline ends. Germline V gene data show CDR1 as SQVTM and CDR2 as ANQGSEA. TCRdb keeps only in-frame clones here, not all; method: immunoSEQ multiplex PCR. This table has about 11,000 clones, roughly 70% appearing once. The V call is TRBV29-1, the J call TRBJ2-1; TRBD2 is a possible D gene (5 bases). The material was obtained from a patient who underwent chemoradiotherapy. The sequence was obtained from a human donor with HPV-associated anogenital cancer. DNA of the CDR3: TGCAGCGTCTCGGGGTCCTACAATGAGCAGTTCTTC. The encoded protein is CSVSGSYNEQFF.